The following is a TCR beta chain sequence with its context. The antigen is unknown. A quantitative 5'-RACE method, one with molecular barcodes, was used to make TCR beta libraries. One entry per CDR3 protein, called by TCRdb with MiXCR from the 5' RACE reads. The sample yields some 840,000 distinct CDR3 sequences, 10% to 15% seen once. The CDR3 is made up of 15 amino acids. The germline V gene encodes CDR1 SGHRS and CDR2 YFSETQ. Germline trimming cut 0 bases from V and 2 bases from J; bases unmatched to any gene: 4. This record belongs to a study of CD8 T cells in ankylosing spondylitis. Points from the study as a whole: Apparently characteristic of ankylosing spondylitis blood was a TCR beta motif (under ten highly homologous variants). Significant enrichment of disease-linked clones was reportedly seen in matched ankylosing spondylitis synovial fluid. Existing reports had already noted some motif variants in reactive arthritis synovial fluid and blood.

This receptor was obtained from a male donor with ankylosing spondylitis. The sequenced material came from blood, either unsorted or a sorted T cell fraction (not recorded which). The J gene is TRBJ2-5, the V gene TRBV5-1; 7 bases are a match to TRBD1. The chain's CDR3 is CASSLGTGAQETQYF. CDR3 nucleotides: TGCGCCAGCAGCTTGGGCACAGGGGCTCAAGAGACCCAGTACTTC.